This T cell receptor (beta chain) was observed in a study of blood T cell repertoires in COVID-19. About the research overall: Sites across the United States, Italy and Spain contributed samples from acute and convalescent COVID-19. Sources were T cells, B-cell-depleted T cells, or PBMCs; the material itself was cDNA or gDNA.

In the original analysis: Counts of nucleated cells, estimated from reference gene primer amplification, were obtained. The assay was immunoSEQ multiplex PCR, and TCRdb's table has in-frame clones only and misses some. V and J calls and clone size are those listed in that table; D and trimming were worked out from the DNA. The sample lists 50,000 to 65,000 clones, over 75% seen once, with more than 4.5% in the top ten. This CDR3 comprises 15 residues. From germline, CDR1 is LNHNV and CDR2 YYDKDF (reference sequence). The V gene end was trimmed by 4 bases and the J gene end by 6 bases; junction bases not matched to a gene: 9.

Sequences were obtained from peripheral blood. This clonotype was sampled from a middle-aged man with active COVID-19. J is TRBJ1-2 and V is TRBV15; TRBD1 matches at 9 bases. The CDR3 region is CATSTNRGRLNGYTF. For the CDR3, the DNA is TGTGCCACCAGCACTAACAGGGGGCGCTTGAATGGCTACACCTTC.